The present entry profiles one T cell receptor beta chain with its context. Its antigen remains unidentified. Per donor, one heparinised blood draw averaged approximately 120 mL. Staining for CD45RO/CCR7/CD25/CD127/CD95/CD27 allowed sorting of CD4+ naive, central memory, regulatory and stem cell-like memory cells. The isolated RNA, all of it, was reverse transcribed, so expressed TCRB transcripts were what got sequenced. Libraries were prepared by immunoSEQ multiplex PCR; TCRdb keeps only in-frame clonotypes and omits some of them. The sample holds roughly 140,000 clones, approximately 10% seen once. The entry originates in a study of beta chain features in type 1 diabetes. Study outcomes and limitations: When VDJ junctions were examined, type 1 diabetes patients showed fewer insertions and more deletions. Compared to healthy donors, patients appeared to have naive, central memory and Treg TCRB repertoires that were more alike. Moderately but significantly shorter TCRB CDR3s were found in Type 1 diabetes patients in all four CD4+ subsets.

The sample comprised central memory CD4+ T cells from blood. The receptor was isolated from a man in his thirties or forties with type 1 diabetes.

CDR3 sequence (DNA): TGCAGCGTTGGTGTAGGGGCACTAGCTAGCACAGATACGCAGTATTTT. Protein: CSVGVGALASTDTQYF. The chain combines TRBV29-1 with TRBJ2-3, with TRBD2 as a possible D gene (6 bases). V was pared by 4 bases and J by 0 bases, with 17 bases between. CDR1 is SQVTM, CDR2 ANQGSEA, per germline. The CDR3 length is 16 residues.